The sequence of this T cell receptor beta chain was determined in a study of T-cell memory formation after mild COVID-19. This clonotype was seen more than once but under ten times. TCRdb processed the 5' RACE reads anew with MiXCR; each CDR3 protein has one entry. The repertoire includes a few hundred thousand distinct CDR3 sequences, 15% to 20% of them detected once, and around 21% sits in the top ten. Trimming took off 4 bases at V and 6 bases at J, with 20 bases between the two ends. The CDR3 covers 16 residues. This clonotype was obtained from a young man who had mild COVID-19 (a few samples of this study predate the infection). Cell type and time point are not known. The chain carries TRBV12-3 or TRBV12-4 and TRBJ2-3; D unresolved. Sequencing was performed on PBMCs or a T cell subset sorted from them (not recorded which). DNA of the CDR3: TGTGCCAGCAGTTCAACCGTAACGGCCCGCAGGGATACGCAGTATTTT. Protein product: CASSSTVTARRDTQYF.